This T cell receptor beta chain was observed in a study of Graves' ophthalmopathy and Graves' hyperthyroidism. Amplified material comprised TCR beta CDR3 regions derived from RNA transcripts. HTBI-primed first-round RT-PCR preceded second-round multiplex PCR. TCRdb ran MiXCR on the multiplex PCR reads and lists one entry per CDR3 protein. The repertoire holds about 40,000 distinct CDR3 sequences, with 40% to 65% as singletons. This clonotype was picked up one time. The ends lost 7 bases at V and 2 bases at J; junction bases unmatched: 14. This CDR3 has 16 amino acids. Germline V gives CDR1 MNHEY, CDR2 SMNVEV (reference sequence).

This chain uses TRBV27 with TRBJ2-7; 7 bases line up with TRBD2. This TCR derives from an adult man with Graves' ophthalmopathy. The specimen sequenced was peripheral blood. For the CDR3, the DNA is TGTGCCAGCATTCCTGATCGGGCTAGCGGCCCCTACGAGCAGTACTTC. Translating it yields CASIPDRASGPYEQYF.